The present TCR beta chain was sequenced within a study of cytomegalovirus exposure and HLA in healthy donors (dated by TCRdb to 2016 to 2017). About the study as a whole: According to an earlier analysis of 587 of the donors, about 190 million T cells yielded 95 million to 140 million unique TCR beta sequences and about 300 Gb of sequence data. An early release that covered about 640 HLA-typed donors contained around 330 gigabases of sequencing data and tens of millions of unique TCR sequences. The genetic ancestry cluster associated with self-reported Caucasian donors included over 80% of the 300 to 400 genotyped donors. The aim of the study was to test whether cataloging public T cell receptors could identify signatures of past pathogen exposure. Using immunosequencing, the study profiled T cell repertoires from about 610 subjects and related those repertoires to cytomegalovirus serostatus. In addition to the first cohort of hundreds of subjects, a separate validation cohort of over 90 different subjects was used. High-throughput TCR immunosequencing, statistical association of individual TCRs with disease status, and machine learning were combined to predict cytomegalovirus infection status. A later analysis re-examined previously published TCR beta repertoires from just over 650 donors and added high-resolution HLA genotyping to investigate patterns of TCR occurrence. In the later analysis, no new phenotypic data were used to find candidate immune exposures; instead, reliance was placed on TCR beta sequences and their occurrence across donors. In an earlier analysis of a few hundred of the donors, high-throughput TCR beta sequencing was used to judge whether each TCR beta V gene segment behaved as functional or pseudogenic. Donor age, sex, ethnicity and CMV serostatus were compiled together with the repertoire data. In a later genetic analysis, genome-wide SNP genotypes for about 65% of the 666 donors were used, and that subset was treated as a discovery cohort. All discovery cohort repertoires had been generated using a single sequencing platform. HLA typing covered class I and class II loci at four-digit resolution. Typing coverage differed by locus: A, B, C, DRB1 and DQB1 were typed in about 629-630 donors, DQA1 in about 550, DPA1 in around 580, and DPB1 in around 440. Four to six DR-DQ haplotypes were handled as single units for association and clustering, since linkage in the cohort was strong. Across 398 genotyped donors of the cohort, an average of approximately 240,000 unique TCR beta nucleotide sequences per donor were sequenced, and 15% to 20% of those sequences were non-productive. The paper's findings and limits, for the study overall: The 87-base-pair reads could not distinguish some IMGT-functional V segments, including TRBV6-2 and TRBV6-3, so those segments were excluded. Several of the top co-occurrence clusters appeared to be linked to parvovirus B19, influenza, CMV and Epstein-Barr virus, according to a later analysis. V-gene and J-gene trimming of TCR beta chains was associated with a missense DCLRE1C variant in a later genetic analysis, and the association was replicated in an independent cohort. Specific HLA alleles were associated with around 18,000 TCR beta sequences at a false discovery rate of 0.05 in a later analysis. The study listed 164 TCR beta chains as associated with cytomegalovirus. For the cohort, immune exposure information was limited to CMV serostatus. In both the original and validation cohorts, the classifier was reported to diagnose cytomegalovirus status with high specificity and sensitivity. Correlated functional status among segregating V segments might reflect linkage disequilibrium, but an unknown experimental factor could not be ruled out. Sequencing depth was assumed to be roughly uniform across donors in the presence/absence analyses, though that assumption may not hold. Because counts were too low, 15 to 20 rarely observed V segments, including chromosome 9 orphons, were left out of the earlier analysis of about 500 of the donors. A cluster of highly shared sequence variants was judged likely to represent a technical artifact of the sequencing pipeline. According to a later genetic analysis, donors in an Asian-associated ancestry cluster had fewer N-insertions in productive TCRs than the approximately 650-donor mean. An earlier analysis of around 500 of the donors showed that most TCR beta V segments appeared in productive rearrangements either about 87% or about 30% of the time, which broadly matched IMGT annotations. HLA typing was unavailable for some donors at each locus, so association tests used only the typed subset. A later analysis found that TCR association rates varied across HLA loci, with DRB1 alleles showing the most associated TCRs and HLA-C alleles the fewest. In this cohort, only TCR beta chains were sequenced, and detectable features were limited by the absence of alpha or paired-chain data. A further reported finding was that TCR beta sequences accurately predicted the HLA-A and HLA-B alleles for most subjects in the first cohort. Strong co-occurrence of HLA alleles, especially DR and DQ, made assigning TCR associations to individual alleles difficult. A later analysis found that HLA-associated TCR beta chains were more clonally expanded and had lower generation probabilities than equally common non-associated chains. Most TCR sequences were seen in very few donors, while some public TCRs were found in many individuals. Most CMV-associated TCR beta chains appeared to be HLA-restricted in a later analysis, and the HLA associations seemed to be driven largely by CMV exposure. The authors suggested that the approach could potentially be generalized to other disease states and immunological phenotypes. In vitro tests confirmed that three of the cytomegalovirus-associated TCR beta chains recognize cytomegalovirus antigens.

The cohort comprised more than 550 healthy bone marrow donors. At the time of sampling, all cohort members were nominally healthy, though unrecorded immune exposures were likely present. The donor was CMV seronegative and belonged to the group of 380 or so seronegative cohort members. Each donor provided a peripheral blood sample, and peripheral blood mononuclear cells were used for TCR beta sequencing. The Qiagen DNeasy Blood Extraction Kit was used to extract genomic DNA from the blood cell samples. On this clone itself: It has no known antigen specificity.

The library came from the immunoSEQ multiplex PCR assay. A mixture of 60 forward primers for TCR Vbeta segments and 13 reverse primers for TCR Jbeta segments was used in the multiplex PCR. The CDR3 region of rearranged TCR beta genes was amplified from genomic DNA with a multiplex PCR assay. On the Illumina HiSeq System, the amplified TCR beta libraries were sequenced as 87-base-pair reads. The paper's processing steps were these. In a later analysis, some 80 million unique TCR beta chains were counted across the approximately 640 repertoires, and roughly 10 million of these chains were shared by at least two donors. To remove PCR and sequencing errors, raw reads were error-corrected and collapsed into unique sequences using a nearest-neighbor algorithm that merged closely related sequences. To assign V, D and J gene segments, CDR3 sequences were aligned to IMGT reference sequences. For a sequence to be retained, a match of at least six nucleotides was required to both a V gene segment and a J gene segment. Rearrangements were classified as productive when the CDR3 lacked stop codons and remained in frame with V and J, and all other rearrangements were classified as non-productive. Following IMGT convention, CDR3 was defined as the stretch from the second conserved V-encoded cysteine to the conserved J-encoded phenylalanine. Sequences without an unambiguous match to a single V gene segment were excluded from the earlier analysis of a few hundred of the donors. In an earlier analysis of approximately 590 of the donors, a V segment was called functional when productive rearrangements were above 56.7%, and segregating when the standard deviation between donors exceeded 5%. A statistical classification framework was built for diagnosing cytomegalovirus status from the catalog of TCR beta chain sequences. V and J gene assignment, in a later analysis, came from comparing TCR nucleotide sequences with IMGT/GENE-DB human TR gene sequences. In a later analysis, CDR3 sequences and most-parsimonious VDJ recombination scenarios were assigned using the TCRdist pipeline. A later analysis defined each TCR beta chain by its CDR3 amino acid sequence plus V-gene family, and excluded reads lacking a unique V-gene family. To address suspected cross-contamination and a sequencing artifact, a later analysis removed a few hundred highly shared, low-generation-probability nucleotide sequences. In a later analysis, a clonal expansion index for each public chain was calculated from normalized within-repertoire ranks of inferred template counts. In a later analysis, generation probabilities were computed with a VDJ recombination model fitted to out-of-frame rearrangements, and the resulting probabilities were checked against IGoR. In a later analysis, TCR-TCR, TCR-HLA and TCR-CMV co-occurrence was scored with hypergeometric tests, and a repertoire-size bias correction was applied to TCR pairs. False discovery rates were estimated in a later analysis by permuting HLA or CMV assignments 20 times. In a later analysis, co-occurring TCRs were grouped using DBSCAN, and TCRdist sequence similarity was added for clustering within HLA-allele-positive subsets. Repertoires with fewer than 30,000 or more than 120,000 public chains were left out of co-occurrence clustering, as were a few repertoires with anomalous nucleotide sharing. What TCRdb holds here is the immuneACCESS table cut down to in-frame rearrangements. Part of the clones is not present; checked against another copy, under half of the missing clones reflect an unresolved V gene, and the others are unexplained. The D gene and trimming were derived from the DNA, and the V and J assignments and clone size from that table. The sample's clone listing holds about 79,000 clones. The ten largest clones take up about 4.2% of the sample.

Spanning cysteine to phenylalanine, the CDR3 consists of 13 amino acids. The retained sequence is limited to the CDR3, 39 bases, with the frame set at the first base. CDR1 and CDR2, per the germline V gene, are SQVTM and ANQGSEA. Trimming takes 4 bases from V and 6 bases from J, and the germline ends sit 13 bases apart. The chain couples TRBV29-1 to TRBJ1-5; no confident D gene assignment can be made. Sample: PBMCs. The clonotype originates from a man younger than 45 in good health and CMV-seronegative. The DNA is as follows: TGCAGCGTTGGGGAGGGTTTTGGTCAGCCCCAGCATTTT. It translates as CSVGEGFGQPQHF.